This TCR beta chain comes out of a study of OX40 agonist ivuxolimab in advanced cancers. This clone showed up just a few times. Method: immunoSEQ multiplex PCR; TCRdb's copy keeps in-frame clones and lacks some. The sample records about 45,000 clones, roughly 91% being singletons. This CDR3 comprises 13 residues. Trimming removed 3 bases from V and 2 bases from J, with 6 bases in between. The germline V gene has CDR1 SGHVS and CDR2 FNYEAQ. The clonotype originates from an adult with an advanced solid tumor such as melanoma, head and neck, liver or kidney cancer. Sequenced material: CD4+ or CD8+ T cells sorted from blood, taken in a trial of the OX40 agonist ivuxolimab. V usage is TRBV7-6 and J usage is TRBJ2-3; D remains unclear. The CDR3 is CASSFISTDTQYF. The CDR3 DNA is TGTGCCAGCAGCTTCATCTCCACAGATACGCAGTATTTT.